The rows below give T cell receptor beta chains drawn from one sample of a study of T cell responses to AZD1222 COVID-19 vaccine. The protocol was immunoSEQ multiplex PCR, while the TCRdb copy is restricted to in-frame clones and leaves out a portion. The data contain 130,000 or so clones, approximately 93% of them singletons. This specimen consisted of peripheral blood, obtained on day 0 of MenACWY control vaccination. Receptors were obtained from an adult in good health. Each CDR3 is given with its conserved first and last residue. D genes are given only for firm matches. Clone size, where shown, is once, few, many, or a class for clones that have expanded.

V	J	D	size	CDR3	DNA
TRBV19	TRBJ2-2	.	once	CASSIIRGSNTGELFF	TGTGCCAGTAGTATTATCCGGGGTTCGAACACCGGGGAGCTGTTTTTT
TRBV6-5	TRBJ1-4	.	.	CASSPSRNNEKLFF	TGTGCCAGCAGCCCCAGTCGTAATAATGAAAAACTGTTTTTT
TRBV6-5	TRBJ1-1	.	.	CASNWSLRGAGAFF	TGTGCCAGCAACTGGTCGCTTAGGGGCGCCGGAGCTTTCTTT
TRBV6-6	TRBJ1-5	.	.	CASSYSTLNNQPQHF	TGTGCCAGCAGTTACTCGACCCTTAATAATCAGCCCCAGCATTTT
TRBV3-1/TRBV3-2	TRBJ2-7	TRBD2	.	CASSQVSGGGRADF	TGTGCCAGCAGCCAAGTGTCCGGCGGGGGGCGGGCGGACTTC
TRBV2	TRBJ1-6	.	.	CASSENGIGSPLHF	TGTGCCAGCAGTGAAAATGGGATCGGTTCACCCCTCCACTTT
TRBV15	TRBJ1-2	.	.	CATSSDRGAYPYGYTF	TGTGCCACCAGCAGCGATAGGGGGGCCTACCCCTATGGCTACACCTTC
TRBV7-3	TRBJ2-1	.	few	CASSLFPSSNEQFF	TGTGCCAGCAGCTTATTCCCTAGCTCCAATGAGCAGTTCTTC
TRBV15	TRBJ1-1	.	once	CATSPIGGVWSTEAFF	TGTGCCACCAGCCCAATTGGTGGGGTTTGGAGCACTGAAGCTTTCTTT
TRBV19	TRBJ2-3	.	.	CASRPNLGGPDTQYF	TGTGCCAGTCGACCTAACCTCGGGGGTCCGGATACGCAGTATTTT
TRBV6-1	TRBJ1-2	TRBD1	.	CASSEAGTGIYGYTF	TGTGCCAGCAGTGAAGCAGGGACAGGGATCTATGGCTACACCTTC
TRBV28	TRBJ2-3	TRBD2	.	CASSYRPAGLGDTQYF	TGTGCCAGCAGTTACCGCCCAGCGGGATTGGGAGATACGCAGTATTTT
TRBV30	TRBJ2-7	TRBD1	.	CAWDRDRGSYEQYF	TGTGCCTGGGACCGGGACAGGGGTTCCTACGAGCAGTACTTC
TRBV6-5	TRBJ2-5	.	.	CASRGGPGETQYF	TGTGCCAGCAGAGGGGGTCCTGGGGAGACCCAGTACTTC
TRBV28	TRBJ2-2	.	.	CASSFRRQTGGGELFF	TGTGCCAGCAGTTTTCGCCGACAAACCGGGGGCGGGGAGCTGTTTTTT
TRBV18	TRBJ1-5	TRBD1	once	CASSPQQGGNQPQHF	TGTGCCAGCTCACCTCAGCAGGGGGGCAATCAGCCCCAGCATTTT
TRBV7-5	TRBJ1-3	.	.	CVRSLIGNTIYF	TGTGTCAGAAGCTTAATTGGAAACACCATATATTTT